This TCR beta chain comes out of a study of early T cells in non-severe SARS-CoV-2 infection (dated by TCRdb to the early 2020s). With regard to the full study: Because TCR sequencing relied on bulk RNA taken from unsorted whole blood, pairing of alpha and beta chains was not possible. Results the study describes overall, beyond this receptor: Matching against VDJdb was skewed toward anti-spike CD8 responses, likely underestimated virus-specific expansions, and missed private and CD4 specificities.

CDR1 and CDR2 are read off the germline V gene (reference sequence) as DFQATT and SNEGSKA. Unmatched junction bases come to 5, with V trimmed by 6 bases and J by 1 base. Taken from cysteine to phenylalanine, the CDR3 has 13 residues. Only the CDR3 region is kept as DNA, spanning 39 bases read in frame from base 1. This clonotype was detected ten times or more. Its target antigen remains unknown. No per-base quality is available; no much larger clone lies one base away. Libraries came from 5' RACE. Sequencing was performed on a NextSeq 500. To correct for sequencing error and PCR bias, the TCR library protocol tagged individual cDNA molecules with unique molecular identifiers. Both TCR alpha and beta chains were sequenced, and tight co-correlation was observed between alpha and beta sequence abundances in each sample. For the original study's pipeline: V gene, J gene and CDR3 annotation of TCR sequences was performed with Decombinator V4. TCRs were defined as expanded if a significant change between any two time points was detected under a Poisson model with p below 0.0001. TCR abundances were normalised to the total number of TCRs sequenced in each sample and reported as counts per million. TRAV1-2 paired with TRAJ12, TRAJ20 or TRAJ33 defined MAIT TCRs, while TRAV10 paired with TRAJ18 defined iNKT TCRs. A search of VDJdb, accessed on 1 November 2021, was run for TCRs annotated to CMV, EBV and SARS-CoV-2, with TCRs annotated for multiple antigens excluded. TCRdb passed the public sequencing reads through fastp at Q25 and MiXCR, retaining productive beta sequences. Rows with one shared CDR3 protein collapse into an entry with the most common genes and DNA. The V and J calls shown here were made by TCRdb, not taken from the authors' results. Present in this sample are approximately 27,000 distinct CDR3 sequences, about 5% of which were seen just once. The top ten clones comprise roughly 5.4% of the sample.

A case-control design nested within a healthcare worker cohort in London, UK, was used, with weekly nasopharyngeal swab PCR tests and blood sampling performed. Healthcare workers were enrolled in the week of the UK lockdown, from 23 to 31 March 2020, and were followed every week for up to roughly 15 weeks. The chain couples TRBV20-1 to TRBJ1-2, with 7 junctional bases fitting TRBD1. The sample was whole blood. This receptor was taken from an adult who was a healthcare worker with PCR-confirmed SARS-CoV-2 infection or an uninfected control (not recorded which). The nucleotides are TGCAGTGCACAGACAGGGCTTAACTATGGCTACACCTTC. This codes for CSAQTGLNYGYTF.